This TCR beta chain was sequenced during a study of cytomegalovirus exposure and HLA in healthy donors. The primer mix had 60 Vbeta and 13 Jbeta primers. The protocol was immunoSEQ multiplex PCR, while the TCRdb copy is restricted to in-frame clones and leaves out a portion. The table shows about 190,000 clones, with 60% to 80% occurring only once. Study-wide results and limits: Further analysis, carried out later, found HLA-associated TCR beta chains more clonally expanded than equally common other chains. Rarity characterized most TCR sequences, yet some public TCRs appeared in many donors.

In regard to this clone: The antigen remains unidentified.

The germline V gene encodes CDR1 MNHEY and CDR2 SVGAGI. The CDR3 sequence is 14 residues long. Between the trimmed V and J ends, which lost 5 bases and 4 bases, there was a span of 15 bases. The chain combines TRBV6-5 with TRBJ2-7; D possibly corresponds to TRBD1 (6 bases). Sequencing input: PBMCs. The TCR comes from a woman aged 25 to 39 in good health and CMV-seropositive. CDR3 nucleotide sequence: TGTGCCAGCAGTCAAGGACTTACAGGGTACGAGCAGTACTTC. Translating it yields CASSQGLTGYEQYF.